The 3 T cell receptor beta chains below come from one sample, sequenced in a study of blood T cell repertoires in COVID-19. Clones were sequenced by immunoSEQ multiplex PCR, and TCRdb holds only the in-frame ones, with some missing. The sample yields about 270,000 clones, 88% seen once. The sequencing input was PBMCs or T cells enriched from blood (not recorded which). All receptors derive from a woman aged 45 to 65 who had recovered from COVID-19.

V gene TRBV4-3 combines with J gene TRBJ2-1; D gene unclear. V was clipped by 0 bases and J by 5 bases, with 5 bases between them. The germline gives CDR1 LGHNA, CDR2 YSLEER. The CDR3 loop spans 13 amino acids. Here the CDR3 DNA reads TGCGCCAGCAGCCAAGAGCCGGACAATGAGCAGTTCTTC. Amino acid sequence: CASSQEPDNEQFF.

This chain links TRBV13 with TRBJ1-6; D is ambiguous. V lost 0 bases, J lost 6 bases, and 15 bases lay in between. The CDR3 is 17 residues long. The germline V gene encodes CDR1 PRHDT and CDR2 FYEKMQ (reference sequence). CDR3 bases: TGTGCCAGCAGCTTAGGGGCGGGCGTAATGTCTAATTCACCCCTCCACTTT. Translating gives CASSLGAGVMSNSPLHF.

V usage is TRBV4-3 and J usage is TRBJ2-7; tentatively, D is TRBD2 (6 bases). CDR3 length: 14 residues. Trimming pared 3 bases from V and 3 bases from J, leaving 12 bases between. Germline CDR1 reads LGHNA; CDR2 reads YSLEER. The CDR3 DNA follows: TGCGCCAGCAGCCAGCGGGACGGGGGCTACGAGCAGTACTTC. It is translated as CASSQRDGGYEQYF.